This TCR beta chain came from a study of persistence of HIV-infected CD4 T cells. About this clone itself: Its antigen remains unknown.

This was the immunoSEQ version 4 assay in survey mode. Libraries were prepared by immunoSEQ multiplex PCR; TCRdb keeps only in-frame clonotypes and omits some of them. The sample consists of 44,000 or so clones, approximately 93% of them appearing once. Nonspecific anti-CD3/anti-CD28 bead stimulation represents the broad CD4+ T cell repertoire. CD4+ T cells upregulating both CD40 ligand and CD69 were sorted as responding cells. The TCR originated in an adult man with HIV who was CMV-seropositive. The sample here was CD4+ T cells sorted from PBMCs after roughly 19-hour stimulation, taken from a patient who received antiretroviral therapy.

The DNA of the CDR3 is TGTGCTAGTGGTCCACAGGGGTTTACAGATACGCAGTATTTT. Amino acid sequence: CASGPQGFTDTQYF. This rearrangement joins TRBV12-5 to TRBJ2-3; 7 bases align to TRBD1. The CDR3 loop spans 14 amino acids. Germline-derived CDR1 and CDR2 are LGHNT and FRNRAP. V dropped 5 bases and J dropped 3; count of bases not matched to a gene: 5.